This T cell receptor (beta chain) was sequenced during a study of T cells in Graves' hyperthyroidism and ophthalmopathy. The CDR3 consists of 12 residues. Trimming took off 4 bases at V and 5 bases at J, with 7 bases between the two ends. The germline V gene has CDR1 MNHNS and CDR2 SASEGT. Amplified regions were TCR beta CDR3 sequences from RNA transcripts. First-round RT-PCR of the TCR CDR3 relied on the HTBI primer set. TCRdb reprocessed the multiplex PCR reads via MiXCR and lists one record per CDR3 protein. This table has some 420,000 distinct CDR3 sequences, roughly an eighth appearing once. Findings of the study overall: Classification by a 13 V-J model distinguished ophthalmopathy from stable hyperthyroidism.

The table lists this clonotype with a few counts. The antigen remains unidentified. Fresh peripheral blood, under 11 ml, yielded the PBMCs. This TCR came from a woman between 18 and 29 years old with Graves' hyperthyroidism. Sequenced: blood. The genes are TRBV6-1 and TRBJ2-3; D is unresolved. The CDR3 DNA is TGTGCCAGCAGTGTATCCGGAGATACGCAGTATTTT. Encoded protein: CASSVSGDTQYF.